These 4 T cell receptor beta chains originate from one sample sequenced in a study of CD8+ T cells in alopecia areata. Extraction of RNA preceded its reverse transcription into cDNA, which served as the sequencing template. Clones were read by immunoSEQ multiplex PCR, and TCRdb kept only the in-frame ones, dropping some. The sample records approximately 150,000 clones, roughly 50% being singletons. The sequencing input was CD4+ T cells sorted from blood. All receptors come from a human donor in good health.

In this sample, this clone turned up a few times. A read error is likely, as this CDR3 ends without the conserved phenylalanine or tryptophan. V gene TRBV28 combines with J gene TRBJ2-2; D remains unclear. The V gene lost 2 bases and the J gene lost 5 bases, with 0 bases spanning the gap. This CDR3 spans 11 amino acids. Germline V CDR1 and CDR2: MDHEN, SYDVKM. CDR3 in DNA: TGTGCCAGCAGTTTAACCGGGGAGCTGTTTTAT. It is translated as CASSLTGELFY.

The CDR3 is CSVGTSDRYNEQFF. CDR3 in DNA: TGCAGCGTAGGGACATCAGATAGATACAATGAGCAGTTCTTC. V is TRBV29-1 and J is TRBJ2-1; tentative D call: TRBD1 (6 bases). From germline, CDR1 is SQVTM and CDR2 ANQGSEA. V was shortened by 6 bases and J by 4 bases, with 16 bases between the two germline ends. The CDR3 spans 14 residues.

This clone showed up just a few times. The chain uses TRBV7-3 and TRBJ2-1, with D tentatively TRBD1 or TRBD2 (6 bases each). With 5 bases removed from V and 0 bases from J, the gap between germline ends came to 11 bases. The CDR3 loop spans 15 amino acids. From germline, CDR1 is SGHTA and CDR2 FQGTGA. The CDR3 spells CASSPKGGSYNEQFF. CDR3 sequence (DNA): TGTGCCAGCAGCCCTAAGGGGGGCTCCTACAATGAGCAGTTCTTC. The full variable domain, rest sourced from reference TRBV7-3 and TRBJ2-1, is GAGVSQTPSNKVTEKGKYVELRCDPISGHTALYWYRQSLGQGPEFLIYFQGTGAADDSGLPNDRFFAVRPEGSVSTLKIQRTERGDSAVYLCASSPKGGSYNEQFFGPGTRLTVL.

In its sample, this clone was seen a few times. The V gene is TRBV29-1, the J gene TRBJ2-1; TRBD2 aligns across 10 bases. The CDR3 runs 13 residues. V lost 3 bases to trimming and J lost 9 bases; unmatched junction nucleotides: 5. Germline lookup yields CDR1 SQVTM and CDR2 ANQGSEA. CDR3 DNA: TGCAGCGTTGACGTAGCGGGAGGCGGTGAGCAGTTCTTC. Protein: CSVDVAGGGEQFF.